Listed below are T cell receptor beta chains from one sample, sequenced in a study of T cell responses to AZD1222 COVID-19 vaccine. Using immunoSEQ multiplex PCR, the repertoire was profiled, and TCRdb retains in-frame clones only, with some absent. The data contain about 120,000 clones, 80% to 90% of them singletons. This sample comprised peripheral blood, obtained on day 0 of AZD1222 vaccination. These receptors originate from an adult in good health. The CDR3 runs from the conserved cysteine through the conserved F or W. The order of the fields is clone size, J gene, D gene, V gene, CDR3 length, CDR3 protein, CDR3 DNA. The D gene is left open where the match is weak. Expanded clones are given a class, and other clones once, few, many or no size at all.

-	TRBJ2-3	TRBD2	TRBV18	17	CASSPRKAGERTDTQYF	TGTGCCAGCTCACCAAGGAAGGCGGGAGAAAGAACAGATACGCAGTATTTT
-	TRBJ2-2	-	TRBV11-3	16	CASSAEDRQAPGELFF	TGTGCCAGCAGCGCCGAGGATCGACAGGCCCCCGGGGAGCTGTTTTTT
-	TRBJ1-2	TRBD1	TRBV6-5	13	CASGQGEIYGYTF	TGTGCCTCCGGACAGGGGGAGATCTATGGCTACACCTTC
once	TRBJ1-5	-	TRBV3-1/TRBV3-2	14	CASGQYLSNQPQHF	TGTGCCAGCGGACAGTATCTTAGCAATCAGCCCCAGCATTTT
few	TRBJ1-2	-	TRBV9	12	CASSVAGYGYTF	TGTGCCAGCAGCGTAGCAGGGTATGGCTACACCTTC
-	TRBJ2-7	-	TRBV11-2	17	CASSLVNRARTDYEQYF	TGTGCCAGCAGCTTAGTTAACAGGGCTCGTACCGACTACGAGCAGTACTTC
-	TRBJ1-3	-	TRBV6-5	15	CASSSTGGTGNTIYF	TGTGCCAGCAGTTCGACGGGGGGCACTGGAAACACCATATATTTT
-	TRBJ1-4	-	TRBV18	16	CASSPTDFGTNEKLFF	TGTGCCAGCTCACCAACAGATTTTGGAACTAATGAAAAACTGTTTTTT
-	TRBJ1-6	-	TRBV11-2	14	CASSFSTANSPLHF	TGTGCCAGCAGCTTTTCTACAGCTAATTCACCCCTCCACTTT
-	TRBJ2-5	TRBD1	TRBV11-2	15	CASSYGDSEYETQYF	TGTGCCAGCAGCTATGGGGACAGCGAATACGAGACCCAGTACTTC
few	TRBJ2-7	TRBD1	TRBV18	14	CASSPGTGPYEQYF	TGTGCCAGCTCACCAGGGACAGGTCCCTACGAGCAGTACTTC
-	TRBJ1-1	-	TRBV9	13	CASSWRRNTEAFF	TGTGCCAGCAGCTGGCGCAGGAACACTGAAGCTTTCTTT
-	TRBJ2-1	TRBD2	TRBV6-2/TRBV6-3	18	CASSPILLGLAGVTEQFF	TGTGCCAGCAGTCCAATCCTCCTCGGACTAGCGGGAGTCACTGAGCAGTTCTTC
-	TRBJ1-5	-	TRBV12-3/TRBV12-4	13	CASSLVGRQPQHF	TGTGCCAGCAGTTTGGTTGGGCGACAGCCCCAGCATTTT
once	TRBJ2-3	-	TRBV5-1	15	CASFRQPPGTDTQYF	TGCGCCAGCTTCCGGCAGCCCCCCGGCACAGATACGCAGTATTTT
-	TRBJ1-1	-	TRBV5-4	15	CASSLKDAGETEAFF	TGTGCCAGCAGCTTGAAAGACGCAGGGGAAACTGAAGCTTTCTTT